The rows below give T cell receptor beta chains drawn from one sample of a study of PD-1 blockade in mismatch repair-deficient tumors. The protocol was immunoSEQ multiplex PCR, while the TCRdb copy is restricted to in-frame clones and leaves out a portion. The sample shows tens of thousands of clones, around 80% of them seen only once. This sample comprised peripheral blood, obtained 4 weeks after starting pembrolizumab. The origin of the receptors is an adult with mismatch repair-deficient cancer. Each CDR3 is given with its conserved first and last residue. The size field is filled for only some rows; it gives once, few, many or a size class.

v_call: TRBV18
clone_size: -
j_call: TRBJ2-1
cdr3_aa: CASSPRERESSYNEQFF

v_call: TRBV14
clone_size: few
j_call: TRBJ1-2
cdr3_aa: CASSRATYGYTF

v_call: TRBV19
clone_size: -
j_call: TRBJ2-1
cdr3_aa: CATSQGDNEQFF

v_call: TRBV11-2
clone_size: -
j_call: TRBJ1-4
cdr3_aa: CASSLTGGVGEKLFF

v_call: TRBV15
clone_size: -
j_call: TRBJ2-7
cdr3_aa: CATSRRTGSYEQYF

v_call: TRBV18
clone_size: once
j_call: TRBJ2-7
cdr3_aa: CASSPPASGSYEQYF

v_call: TRBV11-3
clone_size: -
j_call: TRBJ2-7
cdr3_aa: CASSPDRPSYEQYF

v_call: TRBV11-3
clone_size: -
j_call: TRBJ2-1
cdr3_aa: CASSPGLGWSDNEQFF

v_call: TRBV11-2
clone_size: -
j_call: TRBJ2-3
cdr3_aa: CASSLRRNLFGDTQYF

v_call: TRBV18
clone_size: -
j_call: TRBJ1-1
cdr3_aa: CASSPPHRGGTEAFF

v_call: TRBV6-5
clone_size: few
j_call: TRBJ1-2
cdr3_aa: CASSSSPGRGYTF

v_call: TRBV7-2
clone_size: -
j_call: TRBJ1-2
cdr3_aa: CASSLVSDYGYTF

v_call: TRBV7-9
clone_size: -
j_call: TRBJ2-1
cdr3_aa: CASSLLSNNEQFF

v_call: TRBV27
clone_size: few
j_call: TRBJ1-2
cdr3_aa: CASSLMRESGYTF

v_call: TRBV6-6
clone_size: few
j_call: TRBJ2-7
cdr3_aa: CASRGRDAKGGEQYF

v_call: TRBV10-3
clone_size: -
j_call: TRBJ1-3
cdr3_aa: CAIIPLVGNTIYF

v_call: TRBV2
clone_size: -
j_call: TRBJ2-6
cdr3_aa: CASRLGANVLTF

v_call: TRBV6-5
clone_size: -
j_call: TRBJ1-6
cdr3_aa: CASSYVSNNSPLHF

v_call: TRBV7-6
clone_size: -
j_call: TRBJ2-1
cdr3_aa: CASSPYRDRGNEQFF

v_call: TRBV18
clone_size: -
j_call: TRBJ1-4
cdr3_aa: CASSQGSDEKLFF

v_call: TRBV7-9
clone_size: -
j_call: TRBJ2-1
cdr3_aa: CASSFELAPYNEQFF

v_call: TRBV19
clone_size: -
j_call: TRBJ2-7
cdr3_aa: CASSIARDTYEQYF

v_call: TRBV7-8
clone_size: -
j_call: TRBJ1-1
cdr3_aa: CASSSREGAGTEAFF

v_call: TRBV6-5
clone_size: -
j_call: TRBJ2-1
cdr3_aa: CASTPPGRNYNEQFF

v_call: TRBV9
clone_size: once
j_call: TRBJ1-3
cdr3_aa: CASSPASWAGNTIYF

v_call: TRBV7-2
clone_size: -
j_call: TRBJ2-2
cdr3_aa: CASSPQGNTGELFF

v_call: TRBV7-9
clone_size: -
j_call: TRBJ2-3
cdr3_aa: CASSLASGNSDTQYF

v_call: TRBV30
clone_size: -
j_call: TRBJ1-3
cdr3_aa: CAWSVGAGGTIYF

v_call: TRBV7-9
clone_size: few
j_call: TRBJ2-1
cdr3_aa: CASSPPFRAAGIRNEQFF

v_call: TRBV19
clone_size: -
j_call: TRBJ1-4
cdr3_aa: CASSISWSPTNEKLFF

v_call: TRBV19
clone_size: -
j_call: TRBJ1-5
cdr3_aa: CARVSRGINQPQHF

v_call: TRBV10-3
clone_size: -
j_call: TRBJ1-2
cdr3_aa: CASKSDTLNYGYTF

v_call: TRBV28
clone_size: -
j_call: TRBJ2-3
cdr3_aa: CASSSDLEVLTDTQYF

v_call: TRBV5-1
clone_size: -
j_call: TRBJ2-7
cdr3_aa: CASSSRTGGYEQYF

v_call: TRBV7-8
clone_size: -
j_call: TRBJ2-3
cdr3_aa: CASSFGPTDTQYF

v_call: TRBV19
clone_size: few
j_call: TRBJ2-2
cdr3_aa: CASSRTANTGELFF

v_call: TRBV9
clone_size: -
j_call: TRBJ1-2
cdr3_aa: CASSVGQGRSGYTF

v_call: TRBV11-3
clone_size: few
j_call: TRBJ2-1
cdr3_aa: CASSPRRGLAGSYEQFF

v_call: TRBV7-8
clone_size: -
j_call: TRBJ2-2
cdr3_aa: CASSLVVSGSTGELFF

v_call: TRBV6-1
clone_size: -
j_call: TRBJ1-3
cdr3_aa: CATSRAQSSGNTIYF

v_call: TRBV5-4
clone_size: -
j_call: TRBJ2-5
cdr3_aa: CASSLVAGGLGETQYF

v_call: TRBV21-1
clone_size: -
j_call: TRBJ2-2
cdr3_aa: CASSKGSGGGYTGELFF

v_call: TRBV7-9
clone_size: -
j_call: TRBJ2-3
cdr3_aa: CASSFAVSTDTQYF

v_call: TRBV5-6
clone_size: -
j_call: TRBJ2-1
cdr3_aa: CASSFYRGKYNEQFF

v_call: TRBV4-2
clone_size: once
j_call: TRBJ1-1
cdr3_aa: CASSQRGQSLSNTEAFF

v_call: TRBV9
clone_size: -
j_call: TRBJ2-4
cdr3_aa: CASSSGTGKNIQYF

v_call: TRBV7-2
clone_size: -
j_call: TRBJ1-5
cdr3_aa: CASSPDRHQPQHF

v_call: TRBV5-4
clone_size: -
j_call: TRBJ2-7
cdr3_aa: CASSAPLAGETYEQYF

v_call: TRBV9
clone_size: -
j_call: TRBJ1-4
cdr3_aa: CASSAKAGEVGEKLFF

v_call: TRBV4-2
clone_size: -
j_call: TRBJ2-1
cdr3_aa: CASSQVVSADNEQFF

v_call: TRBV7-3
clone_size: -
j_call: TRBJ2-2
cdr3_aa: CASSGGGRTGELFF

v_call: TRBV19
clone_size: -
j_call: TRBJ2-7
cdr3_aa: CASSIIPGAPPGGEQYF

v_call: TRBV25-1
clone_size: -
j_call: TRBJ1-1
cdr3_aa: CASSATGGRTEAFF

v_call: TRBV2
clone_size: -
j_call: TRBJ1-1
cdr3_aa: CASSQERTKAFF

v_call: TRBV5-6
clone_size: -
j_call: TRBJ2-7
cdr3_aa: CASSLDPAGDLYEQYF

v_call: TRBV19
clone_size: -
j_call: TRBJ2-7
cdr3_aa: CASTPELGESEQYF

v_call: TRBV5-4
clone_size: -
j_call: TRBJ1-3
cdr3_aa: CASSLGGSGNTIYF